A selection of T cell receptor beta chains follows, all from one sample in a study of early T cells in non-severe SARS-CoV-2 infection. Each CDR3 protein gets one entry after TCRdb re-called the 5' RACE reads with MiXCR. The repertoire consists of 55,000 or so distinct CDR3 sequences, with 6% to 7% occurring once and the leading ten covering 3% to 4.5%. Sequenced: whole blood. These receptors were collected from an adult who was a healthcare worker with PCR-confirmed SARS-CoV-2 infection or an uninfected control (not recorded which). Both conserved end residues are part of each CDR3. Each record gives: V gene, J gene, CDR3 protein.

v_gene: TRBV5-5; j_gene: TRBJ1-2; CDR3aa: CASSLVARGSYGYTF
v_gene: TRBV7-9; j_gene: TRBJ2-1; CDR3aa: CASSLAQPFSNEQFF
v_gene: TRBV24-1; j_gene: TRBJ2-1; CDR3aa: CATSDLIGARYNEQFF
v_gene: TRBV5-1; j_gene: TRBJ2-5; CDR3aa: CASSSTTGGEQETQYF
v_gene: TRBV6-4; j_gene: TRBJ2-1; CDR3aa: CASSDSSGGANEQFF
v_gene: TRBV7-9; j_gene: TRBJ2-7; CDR3aa: CASTTDVVPYEQYF
v_gene: TRBV12-3/TRBV12-4; j_gene: TRBJ2-2; CDR3aa: CASSPRTPTGELFF
v_gene: TRBV7-2; j_gene: TRBJ2-7; CDR3aa: CASSLVTGPFSSYEQYF
v_gene: TRBV27; j_gene: TRBJ1-1; CDR3aa: CASSWVQRGASTEAFF
v_gene: TRBV6-5; j_gene: TRBJ1-5; CDR3aa: CASSSQGTNSNQPQHF
v_gene: TRBV20-1; j_gene: TRBJ1-6; CDR3aa: CSARLEISYNSPLHF
v_gene: TRBV3-1; j_gene: TRBJ1-4; CDR3aa: CASSQGTTAGKLFF
v_gene: TRBV12-3/TRBV12-4; j_gene: TRBJ2-7; CDR3aa: CASSSAGNYEQYF
v_gene: TRBV4-2; j_gene: TRBJ1-2; CDR3aa: CASSQDVVTGVFGYTF
v_gene: TRBV7-2; j_gene: TRBJ1-5; CDR3aa: CASSSGQGGNQPQHF
v_gene: TRBV7-9; j_gene: TRBJ2-1; CDR3aa: CASSLDFNEQFF
v_gene: TRBV10-3; j_gene: TRBJ1-6; CDR3aa: CAISEATGPNSPLHF
v_gene: TRBV28; j_gene: TRBJ2-6; CDR3aa: CASSPFSPGTGTGANVLTF
v_gene: TRBV10-3; j_gene: TRBJ2-4; CDR3aa: CAISSGQGKNIQYF
v_gene: TRBV10-3; j_gene: TRBJ2-2; CDR3aa: CAIRPGERSDTGELFF
v_gene: TRBV19; j_gene: TRBJ1-5; CDR3aa: CASTPGPTRAQHF
v_gene: TRBV7-2; j_gene: TRBJ2-3; CDR3aa: CASSFNAGRRTDTQYF
v_gene: TRBV6-2/TRBV6-3; j_gene: TRBJ1-1; CDR3aa: CASTHGGGRSTEAFF
v_gene: TRBV19; j_gene: TRBJ2-7; CDR3aa: CASSPDGSSGYEQYF
v_gene: TRBV20-1; j_gene: TRBJ2-7; CDR3aa: CSARGPSYEQYF
v_gene: TRBV7-6; j_gene: TRBJ2-3; CDR3aa: CASSLLAARTDTQYF
v_gene: TRBV7-9; j_gene: TRBJ1-1; CDR3aa: CASRSTGEGTEAFF
v_gene: TRBV6-5; j_gene: TRBJ1-6; CDR3aa: CASSPGRTNSPLHF
v_gene: TRBV20-1; j_gene: TRBJ2-3; CDR3aa: CSARDQKVTGTQYF
v_gene: TRBV9; j_gene: TRBJ2-6; CDR3aa: CASSRRDRDSSGVNVLTF
v_gene: TRBV30; j_gene: TRBJ2-2; CDR3aa: CAWSTGRTNTGELFF
v_gene: TRBV7-2; j_gene: TRBJ1-2; CDR3aa: CASSFPYSGRGGDYGYTF
v_gene: TRBV20-1; j_gene: TRBJ1-1; CDR3aa: CSARTRNTEAFF
v_gene: TRBV6-2/TRBV6-3; j_gene: TRBJ2-5; CDR3aa: CATTGGQETQYF
v_gene: TRBV19; j_gene: TRBJ2-1; CDR3aa: CASSGRLQGASYNEQFF
v_gene: TRBV28; j_gene: TRBJ1-2; CDR3aa: CASGRTVNYGYTF
v_gene: TRBV4-3; j_gene: TRBJ1-2; CDR3aa: CASSQDLDNRVYGYTF